This T cell receptor beta chain emerged from a study of beta chain features in type 1 diabetes (dated by TCRdb to 2016 to 2019). General notes on the study: Mean age, gender distribution, total cell number and subset yield were not different between patients and healthy donors. A total of approximately 110,000,000 sorted cells were examined across all samples, and a strong correlation was observed between cell number per subset and RNA yield. The study compared the TCRB repertoires of sorted circulating CD4+ T cell subsets in recently diagnosed type 1 diabetes patients with those in matched healthy donors. Regulatory and stem cell-like memory subsets were obtained from only 8 patients and roughly 8 healthy donors, while naive and central memory subsets were obtained from all 30 or so donors. General study outcomes and caveats: Only small numbers of individuals were included in the HLA sub-analyses, which left unresolved whether HLA type had any influence on TCRB rearrangement. Fewer insertions and more nucleotide deletions at VDJ recombination sites were observed in patients with type 1 diabetes, implying thymic rearrangement abnormalities. Because cDNA rather than genomic DNA was sequenced, highly expressing activated cells could have been over-represented, although no difference in activation and CD3 levels was found between groups. Shorter templates might be favored by PCR, yet because patient and control samples were amplified and corrected together, any such skew would affect both groups equally. Naive, central memory and regulatory TCRB repertoires appeared more similar among patients than among healthy donors. Type 1 diabetes patients showed a moderate but significant shortening of TCRB CDR3 length in all four CD4+ subsets.

Each donor gave one peripheral blood draw, averaging approximately 120 mL, which was collected into heparinised tubes. A BD FACSAria II was used to sort naive, central memory, regulatory and stem cell-like memory CD4+ T cells with a panel that included CD45RO, CCR7, CD25, CD127, CD95 and CD27. Purity was above 95% for every sorted population. PBMCs were isolated right away by Lymphoprep density gradient centrifugation and were stained directly, without culture. Samples were stained and sorted in pairs, with one healthy donor and one patient per experiment, so that batch effects were minimized. The entire isolated RNA was reverse transcribed using the High Capacity cDNA Reverse Transcription Kit, and thus expressed TCRB transcripts were sequenced. Stem cell-like memory T cell samples underwent survey-depth immunoSEQ sequencing, averaging about 1 million total reads per sample. Sorted cells were lysed in RLT buffer and RNA was extracted with DNase-treated RNeasy Micro or Mini kits, depending on cell number. To prevent cross-contamination, each cell subset was processed individually, whereas patient and healthy donor samples were processed jointly. TCRB sequences were amplified from cDNA with the immunoSEQ multiplex PCR, producing 87-bp fragments spanning the CDR3 region. The amplicons were sequenced using the Illumina HiSeq platform. As for how the authors treated the data: Synthetic template baselines were used to correct PCR bias computationally, reads within Hamming distance 2 were collapsed, and singletons that could not be merged were discarded. By aligning reads against IMGT, V, D and J genes, CDR3 length, and insertions or deletions at six rearrangement sites were assigned. Clonotype counts were normalized to sorted cell number within each subset before computing true diversity and Gini coefficients with the tcR R package. The overlap coefficient, calculated on TCRB nucleotide sequences, was used to quantify repertoire sharing. The table comes from immuneACCESS by way of TCRdb, which keeps in-frame sequences with V and J called. Part of the clones is missing from these tables; in studies checked, under half for an unresolved V gene and the rest for unknown reasons. Clone size and V and J calls were adopted from that table, with D and trimming inferred from the DNA. A total of more than 85,000 clones appear in this sample, under 40% of them only once. Roughly 0.059% of the sample lies in the top ten.

Comments on this clone: No cognate antigen has been identified for it. Within one base of it there is no much larger clone, and no base qualities were kept.

The material sequenced was stem cell memory CD4+ T cells from blood. The cell subset or site label for this specimen denotes: stem cell-like memory CD4+ T cells. This receptor was identified in a woman younger than 35 in good health.

The nucleotide sequence is TGTGCCAGCAGCTCCCGTTGGACTAGCGGGGCGGGAGAGACCCAGTACTTC. Translated, this is CASSSRWTSGAGETQYF. The chain joins TRBV7-2 to TRBJ2-5; 12 middle bases align to TRBD2. Taken from cysteine to phenylalanine, the CDR3 has 17 residues. The DNA shown is the 51-base CDR3, in frame from base 1. V is pruned by 4 bases and J by 4 bases, leaving 10 bases of the junction without a gene match. From a lookup of the germline V gene, CDR1 and CDR2 are SGHTA and FQGNSA. The full variable domain, completed from the reference TRBV7-2 and TRBJ2-5 proteins outside the CDR3, reads GAGVSQSPSNKVTEKGKDVELRCDPISGHTALYWYRQSLGQGLEFLIYFQGNSAPDKSGLPSDRFSAERTGGSVSTLTIQRTQQEDSAVYLCASSSRWTSGAGETQYFGPGTRLLVL.